What follows is one T cell receptor beta chain and its context. The data belong to a study of shared T cell receptors in the human thymus. CDR1 and CDR2 from the germline V gene are MGHRA and YSYEKL. This CDR3 region has 19 residues. Trimming at V came to 4 bases and at J to 3 bases, leaving 20 bases not matched to a gene. The protocol was immunoSEQ multiplex PCR, while the TCRdb copy is restricted to in-frame clones and leaves out a portion. Among hundreds of thousands of clones listed, 70% to 90% were seen once. The data also belong to a second study, concerning human thymus T cells.

Sequencing used thymocytes. J is TRBJ2-7 and V is TRBV4-1; the match to TRBD2 covers 8 bases. This TCR was sampled from a boy under three years old with a congenital heart defect. For the CDR3, the DNA is TGCGCCAGCAGCCCCCTACGGGGGGGGCCGACCTATCCCGGCTACGAGCAGTACTTC. Translating it yields CASSPLRGGPTYPGYEQYF.